Included here is one TCR beta chain sequence, with context. This entry belongs to a study of blood T cell repertoires in COVID-19. Using immunoSEQ multiplex PCR, the repertoire was profiled, and TCRdb retains in-frame clones only, with some absent. The sample has 91,000 or so clones, about 82% seen once. The CDR3 length is 15 residues. With 3 bases clipped from V and 4 bases from J, the junction kept 5 bases outside the gene matches. Germline V lookup: CDR1 SGHTA, CDR2 FQGNSA. The chain joins TRBV7-2 to TRBJ2-5; TRBD2 aligns across 10 bases. The material sequenced was peripheral blood. This clonotype originated in an older woman in a cohort sampled during active or convalescent COVID-19. The CDR3 nucleotides are TGTGCCAGCAGCTTCGTAGCGGGAGGAGGAGAGACCCAGTACTTC. Protein product: CASSFVAGGGETQYF.